This record covers a single T cell receptor beta chain. What it recognizes is unknown. This sample stems from a study of shared clonotypes between healthy human individuals. Overall study findings and caveats: Around 5% was the fraction of naive CD4 clonotypes found shared across a few donors.

The study drew its donors from healthy HIV-negative adults without recent acute infections or vaccinations. Subsets obtained from CD4+ cells comprised CD45RA+ naive and CD45RA-negative memory cells. Trimming left V 7 bases short and J 0 bases short, with 16 bases between. The CDR3 runs to 15 residues. The V gene's germline CDR1 is MDHEN and CDR2 SYDVKM. Clones were read by immunoSEQ multiplex PCR, and TCRdb kept only the in-frame ones, dropping some. The table shows a few million clones, with over 90% occurring only once. V gene TRBV28 combines with J gene TRBJ2-7, with D maybe TRBD2 (7 bases). Sample: naive CD4+ T cells from PBMCs. Described subset: CD45RA+ positively selected. The sequence came from a man younger than 35 in good health. Some clones in this sample may be carry-over from other donors' samples. This CDR3 is CASTLGGTSSYEQYF. DNA for the CDR3: TGTGCCAGCACCTTGGGGGGGACAAGCTCCTACGAGCAGTACTTC. Full variable domain (missing parts from reference TRBV28 and TRBJ2-7): DVKVTQSSRYLVKRTGEKVFLECVQDMDHENMFWYRQDPGLGLRLIYFSYDVKMKEKGDIPEGYSVSREKKERFSLILESASTNQTSMYLCASTLGGTSSYEQYFGPGTRLTVT.